A selection of T cell receptor beta chains follows, all from one sample in a study of spatial heterogeneity in lung cancer. TCRdb re-analysed the 5' RACE reads in MiXCR, keeping a single row per CDR3 protein. The repertoire has around 41,000 distinct CDR3 sequences, 6.8% of them found once; the top ten carry about two fifths. The sequences come from PBMCs, collected at surgery. The origin of the receptors is a female donor with early-stage non-small cell lung cancer. The CDR3 runs from the conserved cysteine through the conserved F or W. Fields, in order: V gene, D gene, J gene, clone size, CDR3 protein, CDR3 DNA. D genes are given only for firm matches. The size of a clone is reported for some rows only, either as once, few or many, or as a class for expanded clones.

V gene: TRBV9
D gene: .
J gene: TRBJ2-1
clone size: few
CDR3 protein: CASSAGNVYNEQFF
CDR3 DNA: TGTGCCAGCAGCGCAGGGAACGTTTACAATGAGCAGTTCTTC

V gene: TRBV4-1
D gene: .
J gene: TRBJ2-3
clone size: many
CDR3 protein: CASSQVGYTDTQYF
CDR3 DNA: TGCGCCAGCAGCCAAGTGGGTTACACAGATACGCAGTATTTT

V gene: TRBV13
D gene: TRBD2
J gene: TRBJ2-7
clone size: .
CDR3 protein: CASSLVAGGPDEQYF
CDR3 DNA: TGTGCCAGCAGCTTAGTAGCGGGGGGGCCGGACGAGCAGTACTTC

V gene: TRBV12-3/TRBV12-4
D gene: .
J gene: TRBJ2-7
clone size: many
CDR3 protein: CASSAQGRAYEQYF
CDR3 DNA: TGTGCCAGCAGTGCACAGGGACGAGCCTACGAGCAGTACTTC

V gene: TRBV2
D gene: .
J gene: TRBJ2-7
clone size: many
CDR3 protein: CASSLHGGLYF
CDR3 DNA: TGTGCCAGCAGCCTTCATGGAGGGCTATACTTC

V gene: TRBV3-1
D gene: TRBD2
J gene: TRBJ2-4
clone size: few
CDR3 protein: CASSPLAGAVIQYF
CDR3 DNA: TGTGCCAGCAGCCCTTTAGCGGGGGCAGTCATTCAGTACTTC

V gene: TRBV12-3/TRBV12-4
D gene: .
J gene: TRBJ1-1
clone size: few
CDR3 protein: CASSRGVQGMNTEAFF
CDR3 DNA: TGTGCCAGCAGTCGGGGGGTCCAGGGTATGAACACTGAAGCTTTCTTT

V gene: TRBV20-1
D gene: .
J gene: TRBJ2-3
clone size: many
CDR3 protein: CSARLSRGPGDTQYF
CDR3 DNA: TGCAGTGCTAGATTATCGCGGGGGCCGGGGGATACGCAGTATTTT

V gene: TRBV20-1
D gene: .
J gene: TRBJ2-7
clone size: .
CDR3 protein: CSARVAPPISYEQYF
CDR3 DNA: TGCAGTGCTAGAGTGGCACCGCCCATCTCCTACGAGCAGTACTTC

V gene: TRBV27
D gene: TRBD1
J gene: TRBJ1-2
clone size: many
CDR3 protein: CASSTRRQGVYGYTF
CDR3 DNA: TGTGCCAGCAGTACCAGGAGACAGGGAGTCTATGGCTACACCTTC

V gene: TRBV5-1
D gene: .
J gene: TRBJ1-1
clone size: many
CDR3 protein: CASSLEGQWGTEAFF
CDR3 DNA: TGCGCCAGCAGCTTGGAGGGGCAGTGGGGGACTGAAGCTTTCTTT

V gene: TRBV20-1
D gene: TRBD2
J gene: TRBJ2-3
clone size: .
CDR3 protein: CSALDPLAGSDTQYF
CDR3 DNA: TGCAGTGCTCTAGACCCCCTAGCGGGATCGGATACGCAGTATTTT

V gene: TRBV20-1
D gene: TRBD1
J gene: TRBJ2-7
clone size: many
CDR3 protein: CSARVTGQGWHEQYF
CDR3 DNA: TGCAGTGCTAGAGTGACCGGACAGGGGTGGCACGAGCAGTACTTC

V gene: TRBV29-1
D gene: TRBD1
J gene: TRBJ2-2
clone size: .
CDR3 protein: CSATGDTGELFF
CDR3 DNA: TGCAGCGCGACAGGGGACACCGGGGAGCTGTTTTTT

V gene: TRBV14
D gene: TRBD1
J gene: TRBJ2-5
clone size: few
CDR3 protein: CASSQRQGAEETQYF
CDR3 DNA: TGTGCCAGCAGCCAACGACAGGGGGCTGAGGAGACCCAGTACTTC

V gene: TRBV18
D gene: .
J gene: TRBJ1-1
clone size: .
CDR3 protein: CASSPVRTDSNTEAFF
CDR3 DNA: TGTGCCAGCTCACCCGTAAGAACTGATTCGAACACTGAAGCTTTCTTT

V gene: TRBV7-2
D gene: .
J gene: TRBJ2-3
clone size: .
CDR3 protein: CASSRGGATDTQYF
CDR3 DNA: TGTGCCAGCAGCAGGGGGGGGGCCACAGATACGCAGTATTTT

V gene: TRBV7-6
D gene: TRBD1
J gene: TRBJ2-7
clone size: many
CDR3 protein: CASSLRGSYEQYF
CDR3 DNA: TGTGCCAGCAGTCTCAGGGGGTCCTACGAGCAGTACTTC

V gene: TRBV20-1
D gene: .
J gene: TRBJ1-5
clone size: many
CDR3 protein: CSASNSAGVYNQPQHF
CDR3 DNA: TGCAGTGCTAGTAACTCGGCAGGGGTATACAATCAGCCCCAGCATTTT

V gene: TRBV3-1
D gene: .
J gene: TRBJ1-1
clone size: few
CDR3 protein: CASSQGLNTEAFF
CDR3 DNA: TGTGCCAGCAGCCAGGGGTTGAACACTGAAGCTTTCTTT

V gene: TRBV5-1
D gene: .
J gene: TRBJ2-7
clone size: many
CDR3 protein: CASVSDSYEQYF
CDR3 DNA: TGCGCCAGCGTCTCGGATTCCTACGAGCAGTACTTC

V gene: TRBV7-2
D gene: .
J gene: TRBJ2-3
clone size: few
CDR3 protein: CASSLEVAPQYF
CDR3 DNA: TGTGCCAGCAGCTTAGAAGTAGCGCCGCAGTATTTT

V gene: TRBV7-2
D gene: .
J gene: TRBJ2-2
clone size: .
CDR3 protein: CASAPSRSNTGELFF
CDR3 DNA: TGTGCCAGCGCCCCTTCGAGGTCGAACACCGGGGAGCTGTTTTTT

V gene: TRBV28
D gene: .
J gene: TRBJ2-3
clone size: many
CDR3 protein: CASSIRGGTDTQYF
CDR3 DNA: TGTGCCAGCAGCATCAGGGGAGGCACAGATACGCAGTATTTT

V gene: TRBV6-5
D gene: .
J gene: TRBJ1-2
clone size: many
CDR3 protein: CASSYSLPGRDSGGYTF
CDR3 DNA: TGTGCCAGCAGTTACTCCCTGCCAGGGCGGGATTCGGGAGGCTACACCTTC

V gene: TRBV11-2
D gene: .
J gene: TRBJ2-3
clone size: many
CDR3 protein: CASSLRLTTDTQYF
CDR3 DNA: TGTGCCAGCAGCTTACGACTAACCACAGATACGCAGTATTTT

V gene: TRBV6-5
D gene: TRBD1
J gene: TRBJ2-7
clone size: many
CDR3 protein: CASRYRGQKYEQYF
CDR3 DNA: TGTGCCAGCAGGTATAGGGGGCAGAAATACGAGCAGTACTTC

V gene: TRBV20-1
D gene: .
J gene: TRBJ1-2
clone size: many
CDR3 protein: CSARDPGRRSYGYTF
CDR3 DNA: TGCAGTGCTAGAGACCCGGGGCGACGGTCCTATGGCTACACCTTC

V gene: TRBV20-1
D gene: .
J gene: TRBJ1-1
clone size: .
CDR3 protein: CSARGDKNTEAFF
CDR3 DNA: TGCAGTGCTAGGGGGGACAAAAACACTGAAGCTTTCTTT

V gene: TRBV7-2
D gene: .
J gene: TRBJ2-7
clone size: many
CDR3 protein: CASSLGELTREQYF
CDR3 DNA: TGTGCCAGCAGCTTAGGAGAACTGACTCGAGAGCAGTACTTC

V gene: TRBV4-1
D gene: .
J gene: TRBJ2-3
clone size: .
CDR3 protein: CASSPVGATDTQYF
CDR3 DNA: TGCGCCAGCAGCCCGGTGGGGGCCACAGATACGCAGTATTTT

V gene: TRBV7-2
D gene: .
J gene: TRBJ1-3
clone size: few
CDR3 protein: CASSLAGTNGNTIYF
CDR3 DNA: TGTGCCAGCAGCCTGGCCGGGACAAACGGAAACACCATATATTTT

V gene: TRBV7-2
D gene: TRBD1
J gene: TRBJ1-1
clone size: .
CDR3 protein: CASSLQGASTEAFF
CDR3 DNA: TGTGCCAGCAGCTTACAGGGGGCGTCTACTGAAGCTTTCTTT

V gene: TRBV12-3/TRBV12-4
D gene: TRBD2
J gene: TRBJ2-2
clone size: many
CDR3 protein: CASRRTSGVTGELFF
CDR3 DNA: TGTGCCAGCAGACGGACTAGCGGGGTCACCGGGGAGCTGTTTTTT

V gene: TRBV5-1
D gene: TRBD2
J gene: TRBJ2-7
clone size: few
CDR3 protein: CASSPVGSGGFYEQYF
CDR3 DNA: TGCGCCAGCAGCCCCGTGGGTAGCGGGGGGTTCTACGAGCAGTACTTC

V gene: TRBV5-1
D gene: TRBD2
J gene: TRBJ2-3
clone size: many
CDR3 protein: CASSPLAGDTDTQYF
CDR3 DNA: TGCGCCAGCAGTCCTCTAGCGGGGGACACAGATACGCAGTATTTT

V gene: TRBV6-2/TRBV6-3
D gene: .
J gene: TRBJ2-4
clone size: many
CDR3 protein: CASSYSPLGGLDIQYF
CDR3 DNA: TGTGCCAGCAGTTACTCCCCCCTAGGGGGTTTGGACATTCAGTACTTC

V gene: TRBV30
D gene: .
J gene: TRBJ1-6
clone size: few
CDR3 protein: CAWSVPPGTNSPLHF
CDR3 DNA: TGTGCCTGGAGTGTACCCCCAGGGACCAATTCACCCCTCCACTTT

V gene: TRBV18
D gene: .
J gene: TRBJ1-1
clone size: many
CDR3 protein: CASSPLTGGGEAFF
CDR3 DNA: TGTGCCAGCTCACCTTTGACAGGAGGCGGTGAAGCTTTCTTT

V gene: TRBV30
D gene: .
J gene: TRBJ1-3
clone size: many
CDR3 protein: CAWSALTGSGNTIYF
CDR3 DNA: TGTGCCTGGAGTGCGCTGACAGGTTCTGGAAACACCATATATTTT

V gene: TRBV6-2/TRBV6-3
D gene: .
J gene: TRBJ2-3
clone size: few
CDR3 protein: CASSYQGPGTDTQYF
CDR3 DNA: TGTGCCAGCAGTTACCAGGGTCCGGGCACAGATACGCAGTATTTT

V gene: TRBV6-2/TRBV6-3
D gene: TRBD1
J gene: TRBJ2-1
clone size: many
CDR3 protein: CASSYRTGGRVYNEQFF
CDR3 DNA: TGTGCCAGCAGTTACCGGACAGGGGGTCGCGTCTACAATGAGCAGTTCTTC